The clone carrying this T cell receptor beta chain has a handful of counts. This clone may be a read error of a much larger clone one base away. The data are from a study of CD8 T cells in ankylosing spondylitis. Trimming stripped 5 bases from V and 3 bases from J, with 1 base between. Germline CDR1 and CDR2: MNHNY and SVGAGI (reference sequence). The CDR3 is 11 amino acids. From the 5' RACE reads, TCRdb called clonotypes with MiXCR, one entry per CDR3 protein. This table has about 160,000 distinct CDR3 sequences, 9.8% appearing once. The clonotype originates from a female donor with ankylosing spondylitis or in good health (not recorded which). The V and J genes are TRBV6-6 and TRBJ2-2; unclear D gene. The material sequenced was blood, either unsorted or a sorted T cell fraction (not recorded which). The CDR3 here is CASSHTGELFF. The CDR3 DNA reads as TGTGCCAGCAGTCACACCGGGGAGCTGTTTTTT.